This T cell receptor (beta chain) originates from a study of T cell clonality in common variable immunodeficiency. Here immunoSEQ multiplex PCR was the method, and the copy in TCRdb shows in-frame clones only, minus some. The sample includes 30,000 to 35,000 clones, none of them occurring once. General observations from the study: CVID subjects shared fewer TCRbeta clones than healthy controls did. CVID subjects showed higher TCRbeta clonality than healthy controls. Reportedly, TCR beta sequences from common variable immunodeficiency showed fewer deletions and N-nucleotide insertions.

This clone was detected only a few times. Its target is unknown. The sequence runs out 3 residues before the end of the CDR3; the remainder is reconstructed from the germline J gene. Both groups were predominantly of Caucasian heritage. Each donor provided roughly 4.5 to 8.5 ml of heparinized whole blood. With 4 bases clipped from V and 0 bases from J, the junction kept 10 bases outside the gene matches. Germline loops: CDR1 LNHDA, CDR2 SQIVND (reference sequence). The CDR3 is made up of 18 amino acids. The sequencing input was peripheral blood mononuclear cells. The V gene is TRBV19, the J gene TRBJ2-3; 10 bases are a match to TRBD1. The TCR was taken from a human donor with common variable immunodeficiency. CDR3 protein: CASSRLGQGRSSTDTQYF. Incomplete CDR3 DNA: TGTGCCAGTAGTAGGTTGGGACAGGGGCGTTCGAGCACAGATACG.